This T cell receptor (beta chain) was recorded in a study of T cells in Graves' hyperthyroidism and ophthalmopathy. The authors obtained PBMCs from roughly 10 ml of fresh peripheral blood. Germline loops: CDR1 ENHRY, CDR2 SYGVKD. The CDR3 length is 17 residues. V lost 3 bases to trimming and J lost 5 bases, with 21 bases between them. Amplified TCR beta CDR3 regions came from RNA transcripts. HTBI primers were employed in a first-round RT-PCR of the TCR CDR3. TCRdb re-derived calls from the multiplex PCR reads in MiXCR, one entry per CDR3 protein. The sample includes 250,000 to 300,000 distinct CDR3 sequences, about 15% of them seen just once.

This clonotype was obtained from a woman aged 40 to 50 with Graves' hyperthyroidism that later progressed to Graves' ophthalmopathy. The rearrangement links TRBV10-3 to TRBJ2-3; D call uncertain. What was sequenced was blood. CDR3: CAISDFPGTTPRDTQYF. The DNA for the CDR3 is TGTGCCATCAGTGATTTTCCGGGCACAACACCGAGAGATACGCAGTATTTT.